The subject of this entry is one T cell receptor (beta chain). Its target is not known. CD45RO/CCR7/CD25/CD127/CD95/CD27 sorting isolated CD4+ naive, central memory, regulatory and stem cell-like memory cells. Every isolated RNA sample was fully reverse transcribed, so sequencing captured expressed TCRB transcripts. Libraries were prepared by immunoSEQ multiplex PCR; TCRdb keeps only in-frame clonotypes and omits some of them. Among around 690,000 clones listed, around 12% were seen once. These data originate in a study of beta chain features in type 1 diabetes. General study points: Shortening of TCRB CDR3s, moderate but significant, appeared in all four CD4+ subsets of Type 1 diabetes patients.

Trimming removed 4 bases from V and 12 bases from J, with 13 bases in between. CDR3 length: 12 residues. Germline V gene sequence: CDR1 LGHNA, CDR2 YNFKEQ. This clonotype was sampled from a man aged 25 to 40 with type 1 diabetes. The rearrangement links TRBV4-2 to TRBJ2-1; D remains ambiguous. The sample was naive CD4+ T cells from blood. CDR3 coding DNA: TGTGCCAGCAGCCCGGACCCTTGGGCGCAGTTCTTC. This codes for CASSPDPWAQFF.